This TCR beta chain was documented in a study of cytomegalovirus exposure and HLA in healthy donors. A multiplex PCR was run with 60 Vbeta primers and 13 Jbeta primers. Clones were sequenced by immunoSEQ multiplex PCR, and TCRdb holds only the in-frame ones, with some missing. The sample consists of more than 85,000 clones, about 80% of them appearing once. This clone appeared a single time. Antigen specificity is unknown. Study-wide results and limits: Some V segments could not be told apart, so they were left out, TRBV6-2 and TRBV6-3 among them. TCR beta chain V- and J-gene trimming was linked, in a later analysis, to a missense variant in DCLRE1C. The investigators catalogued 164 TCR beta chains as cytomegalovirus-associated.

Losses at the gene ends were 4 bases for V and 2 bases for J; bases not matched to a gene: 6. The CDR3 runs to 15 residues. Germline CDR1 and CDR2: SGHRS and YFSETQ. The sequence came from a young man in good health and CMV-seropositive. The rearrangement uses TRBV5-1 and TRBJ2-1; 7 bases align to TRBD2. Sequencing input: PBMCs. For the CDR3, the DNA is TGCGCCAGCAGCCCAACTAGCGTAGCCTACAATGAGCAGTTCTTC. As protein: CASSPTSVAYNEQFF.